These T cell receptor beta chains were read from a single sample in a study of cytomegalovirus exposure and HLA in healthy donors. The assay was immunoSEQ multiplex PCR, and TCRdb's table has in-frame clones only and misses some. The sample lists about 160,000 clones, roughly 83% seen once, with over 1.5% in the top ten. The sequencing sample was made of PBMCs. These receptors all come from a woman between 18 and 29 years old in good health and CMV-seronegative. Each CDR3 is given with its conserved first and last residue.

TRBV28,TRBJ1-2,CASSLRGTGGYGYTF
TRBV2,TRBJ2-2,CASSVGTAYTGELFF
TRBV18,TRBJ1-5,CASSALQGADQPQHF
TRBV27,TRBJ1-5,CASSLSMGANQPQHF
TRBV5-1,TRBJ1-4,CASSPGQASTNEKLFF
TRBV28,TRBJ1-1,CASSFNPSGEAFF
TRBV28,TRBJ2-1,CASSNTGSYNEQFF
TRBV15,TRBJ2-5,CATSRTREWETQYF
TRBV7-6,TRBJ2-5,CASSLARPSGQETQYF
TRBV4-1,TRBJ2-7,CASSQDLAGALSYEQYF
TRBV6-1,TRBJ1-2,CASRDPSGESSGYTF
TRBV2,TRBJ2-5,CASRLTSISETQYF
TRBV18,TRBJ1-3,CASSPRVGSGNTIYF
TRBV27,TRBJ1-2,CASSLALGAGYGYTF
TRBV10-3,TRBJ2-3,CAIARTGGPTDTQYF
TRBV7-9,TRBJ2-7,CASSLETGDLYYEQYF
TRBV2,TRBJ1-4,CASMGGTNEKLFF
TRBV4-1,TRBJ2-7,CASSTPGLAGYEQYF
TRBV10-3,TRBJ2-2,CAISRGQGKVDGELFF
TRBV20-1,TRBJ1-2,CSAAGGSRGPF
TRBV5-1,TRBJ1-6,CASSLVAGVNSPLHF
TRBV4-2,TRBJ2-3,CASSHLAGAADTQYF
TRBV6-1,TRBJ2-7,CAGREGAREQYF
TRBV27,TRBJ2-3,CASSLRLAGMDTQYF
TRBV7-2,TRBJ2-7,CASSSGQFYEQYF
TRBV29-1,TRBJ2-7,CSAGTGGLGEQYF